These 18 T cell receptor beta chains were all obtained from the same sample, sequenced in a study of blood T cell repertoires in COVID-19. Clones were sequenced by immunoSEQ multiplex PCR, and TCRdb holds only the in-frame ones, with some missing. The table lists 45,000 to 70,000 clones, roughly 84% of them singletons. The specimen sequenced was peripheral blood. All receptors come from a woman of 80 years or more with acute or convalescent COVID-19.

This clone was seen more than once but under ten times. The chain recombines TRBV20-1 with TRBJ1-2; D call uncertain. The CDR3 has 13 amino acids. CDR1 is DFQATT and CDR2 is SNEGSKA in the germline V gene (reference sequence). The ends were cut back, 5 bases at V and 0 bases at J, with 10 bases in the middle. The CDR3, as DNA: TGCAGTGCTGGTGAGACTTCTAACTATGGCTACACCTTC. Protein: CSAGETSNYGYTF.

The chain combines TRBV5-1 with TRBJ2-7; 8 bases align to TRBD1. This CDR3 has 14 residues. Germline V lookup: CDR1 SGHRS, CDR2 YFSETQ. The junction had 2 bases not matched to a gene; V was cut back by 0 bases and J by 3 bases. The CDR3 here is CASSLVGQGYEQYF. For the CDR3, the DNA is TGCGCCAGCAGCTTGGTCGGACAGGGCTACGAGCAGTACTTC.

The chain employs TRBV5-1 and TRBJ1-2; a possible D gene is TRBD1 (5 bases). Looked up from germline, CDR1 is SGHRS and CDR2 is YFSETQ. The V end was cut by 0 bases, the J end by 6 bases, with 18 bases between. The CDR3 covers 16 residues. The CDR3 nucleotides are TGCGCCAGCAGCTTGGCCAGTCTGGGGGGGATCCATGGCTACACCTTC. This codes for CASSLASLGGIHGYTF.

Only a few counts were recorded for this clone. The chain uses TRBV5-1 and TRBJ2-2; D might be TRBD1 (7 bases). CDR3 size: 14 residues. The V and J ends lost 4 bases and 4 bases respectively, with 11 bases between them. The germline V gene encodes CDR1 SGHRS and CDR2 YFSETQ. The CDR3, as DNA: TGCGCCAGCAGCCGACAGGGACTCACCGGGGAGCTGTTTTTT. Protein product: CASSRQGLTGELFF.

CDR3 in DNA: TGTGCCAGCAGCTCTCGACAGGGAACAAACACTGAAGCTTTCTTT. Protein product: CASSSRQGTNTEAFF. V gene TRBV7-6 combines with J gene TRBJ1-1; 7 bases are a match to TRBD1. CDR1 is SGHVS and CDR2 is FNYEAQ in the germline V gene. Trimming at V came to 4 bases and at J to 2 bases, leaving 7 bases not matched to a gene. The CDR3 sequence is 15 residues long. Filled out from reference TRBV7-6 and TRBJ1-1, the complete variable domain reads GAGVSQSPRYKVTKRGQDVALRCDPISGHVSLYWYRQALGQGPEFLTYFNYEAQQDKSGLPNDRFSAERPEGSISTLTIQRTEQRDSAMYRCASSSRQGTNTEAFFGQGTRLTVV.

The CDR3 loop is CASSKNPTPDTEAFF. The CDR3, as DNA: TGTGCCAGCAGCAAAAATCCCACACCAGACACTGAAGCTTTCTTT. V is TRBV11-2 and J is TRBJ1-1; D uncertain. V was cut by 5 bases and J by 3 bases, with 16 bases left in between. This CDR3 spans 15 amino acids. The germline V gene encodes CDR1 SGHAT and CDR2 FQNNGV.

The rearrangement uses TRBV7-6 and TRBJ1-2, with unresolved D. V dropped 2 bases and J dropped 5 bases, with 6 bases sitting between them. From germline, CDR1 is SGHVS and CDR2 FNYEAQ. CDR3 length equals 12 residues. The DNA of the CDR3 is TGTGCCAGCAGCTTACGGGGATATGGCTACACCTTC. Translating gives CASSLRGYGYTF.

The genes are TRBV7-9 and TRBJ2-7, with D maybe TRBD1 (6 bases). V shed 5 bases and J shed 0 bases, with 14 bases lying between them. The CDR3 extends over 15 amino acids. Germline values: CDR1 SEHNR, CDR2 FQNEAQ (reference sequence). CDR3 bases: TGTGCCAGCAGCCAAAGCAGGGGTGTCTCCTACGAGCAGTACTTC. Encoded protein: CASSQSRGVSYEQYF.

The V gene is TRBV6-6, the J gene TRBJ1-6, with D possibly TRBD1 on 5 matching bases. The CDR3 has 14 amino acids. Germline CDR1 MNHNY, CDR2 SVGAGI (reference sequence). V lost 5 bases, J lost 7 bases, and 12 bases lay in between. CDR3 coding DNA: TGTGCCAGCAGTCAGACAGACCGCAATTCACCCCTCCACTTT. Translated, it gives CASSQTDRNSPLHF.

The chain carries TRBV12-3 or TRBV12-4 and TRBJ1-1; 7 bases match TRBD1. The CDR3 length is 13 residues. V gave up 3 bases and J gave up 7 bases; unmatched junction bases: 5. DNA of the CDR3: TGTGCCAGCAGTTTCGGCCGGGACAGTGAAGCTTTCTTT. Protein: CASSFGRDSEAFF.

The genes are TRBV6-5 and TRBJ1-5; 7 bases fit TRBD1. Germline CDR1 reads MNHEY; CDR2 reads SVGAGI. Germline trimming cut 4 bases from V and 1 base from J; bases unmatched to any gene: 7. The CDR3 extends over 16 amino acids. CDR3 protein: CASSFLQGQSNQPQHF. The CDR3 nucleotides are TGTGCCAGCAGTTTTCTACAGGGACAGAGCAATCAGCCCCAGCATTTT.

The chain recombines TRBV5-1 with TRBJ1-2, with 10 bases lining up with TRBD1. J lost 4 bases, V lost 5 bases, and 5 bases had no gene match. The CDR3 runs 14 residues. The germline V gene encodes CDR1 SGHRS and CDR2 YFSETQ. Here the CDR3 DNA reads TGCGCCAGCAGGGAGGGACAGGGGAGCTATGGCTACACCTTC. This codes for CASREGQGSYGYTF.

DNA of the CDR3: TGTGCCAGCAGCGGGGACTCTGGAGGGGGAAACACCATATATTTT. This gives the protein CASSGDSGGGNTIYF. The genes are TRBV5-6 and TRBJ1-3; tentative D call: TRBD1 (5 bases). The CDR3 sequence is 15 residues long. Germline V lookup: CDR1 SGHDT, CDR2 YYEEEE. V was clipped by 4 bases and J by 4 bases, with 15 bases between them.

J is TRBJ2-3 and V is TRBV30; D possibly corresponds to TRBD2 (6 bases). Germline CDR1 is GTSNPN and CDR2 is SVGIG (reference sequence). V was trimmed by 7 bases and J by 4 bases, leaving 21 bases between them. The CDR3 sequence is 15 residues long. The CDR3 DNA follows: TGTGCCTCTCTCGGACGGGGCGGGGAGGCAGATACGCAGTATTTT. This encodes CASLGRGGEADTQYF.

The table lists this clone with a count of one. This chain uses TRBV18 with TRBJ2-2; D uncertain. Looked up from germline, CDR1 is KGHSH and CDR2 is LQKENI. Trimming stripped 5 bases from V and 4 bases from J, with 11 bases between. The CDR3 spans 14 residues. The CDR3 sequence: CASSEAQTTGELFF. Here the CDR3 DNA reads TGTGCCAGCTCAGAAGCCCAAACCACCGGGGAGCTGTTTTTT. The full variable domain, with the rest looked up from reference TRBV18 and TRBJ2-2, is NAGVMQNPRHLVRRRGQEARLRCSPMKGHSHVYWYRQLPEEGLKFMVYLQKENIIDESGMPKERFSAEFPKEGPSILRIQQVVRGDSAAYFCASSEAQTTGELFFGEGSRLTVL.

This chain links TRBV5-6 with TRBJ1-2; 8 bases align to TRBD1. CDR1 and CDR2 from the germline V gene are SGHDT and YYEEEE. The trim removed 0 bases at V and 2 bases at J, leaving 0 bases unmatched. CDR3 length: 14 residues. CDR3: CASSLGTGNYGYTF. For the CDR3, the DNA is TGTGCCAGCAGCTTGGGGACAGGGAACTATGGCTACACCTTC.

The rearrangement joins TRBV5-6 to TRBJ2-1; 14 bases map to TRBD2. V shed 7 bases and J 6 bases; nucleotides not matched to a gene: 6. Germline CDR1 SGHDT, CDR2 YYEEEE. The CDR3 runs 15 residues. The CDR3 sequence: CASGLAGGPTNEQFF. The DNA for the CDR3 is TGTGCCAGCGGACTAGCGGGGGGACCAACCAATGAGCAGTTCTTC.

This chain uses TRBV29-1 with TRBJ2-5; 8 bases fit TRBD2. Germline V gives CDR1 SQVTM, CDR2 ANQGSEA. Trimming removed 5 bases from V and 0 bases from J; junction bases left unmatched: 14. The CDR3 is 17 residues long. This chain's CDR3 is CSVREVVGSGDQETQYF. The CDR3 nucleotides are TGCAGCGTTCGGGAGGTAGTGGGTAGCGGGGACCAAGAGACCCAGTACTTC.